This T cell receptor beta chain originates from a study of identifying expanded T cells in peripheral blood (dated by TCRdb to the late 2010s). Notes on the research overall: Separate aliquots of the same genomic DNA pool were sequenced to produce technical replicates, and four replicates were compared in pairs.

Findings and caveats that apply to the study as a whole: Across all healthy donors, variance in clone template counts between roughly 2-week samples was found to increase significantly with total template count. The authors expected biological variance in healthy repertoires might increase further over much longer intervals such as months to years. Between technical replicates the binomial model flagged 0.9 to 1.5 differentially abundant clones, whereas over about 2 weeks the binomial model flagged about 15 and over about 4 weeks roughly 20. Both the number of clones called differentially abundant and the false-positive rate were significantly reduced by the beta-binomial model across all healthy-donor time intervals.

The germline V gene supplies CDR1 SQVTM and CDR2 ANQGSEA. The junction carries 13 bases between V and J, which are trimmed by 4 bases and 1 base respectively. The CDR3 covers 14 residues, taking in both the cysteine and the phenylalanine. Only the CDR3 region is kept as DNA, spanning 42 bases read in frame from base 1. No immune events such as infections were documented for the healthy donors during the collection period. Blood repertoires from healthy donors were used as a training cohort for calibrating time-dependent variance in a beta-binomial model of differential abundance of T-cell clones. The training cohort comprised approximately ten healthy donors, 3 female and 7 male. The donors were between roughly 25 and 70 years old, with an average age of about 45 years. Whole blood was collected from each healthy donor at three time points spaced 2 to 3 weeks apart and obtained from a commercial supplier. For immunosequencing, genomic DNA was extracted from whole blood that had not been sorted.

The immunoSEQ Assay, which uses bias-controlled multiplex PCR amplification of genomic DNA, was used to profile TCRbeta CDR3 regions. The paper's data handling went like this. The absolute abundance of each unique TCRbeta CDR3 region was quantified after sequences were collapsed and filtered. Differential abundance was tested with two models: a binomial (Fisher-equivalent) model and a beta-binomial model that adds time-dependent variance fitted from healthy donors. Any clone with fewer than 5 combined templates was excluded, and a clone was called differentially abundant if its Benjamini-Hochberg FDR was below 0.01. Beta-binomial variance was modeled as a function of total template count across the two samples using the form v = (b*log(k)+a)^2. This immuneACCESS table, as held by TCRdb, lists in-frame sequences with V and J called but not all clones. Of the missing ones, under half trace to an unresolved V gene in checked studies; the others have no known cause. V and J calls and clone size are given by that table; D and trimming were obtained from the DNA. Within this sample are around 78,000 clones, with roughly 86% of them counted one time only. Around 18% of the sample comes from the top ten.

To note about this clone: Its antigen is not yet known. The input lacks base qualities; no much larger clone sits a single base away.

The origin of this receptor is a person aged 18 to 75 in good health. Sample: blood. The V and J segments used are TRBV29-1 and TRBJ1-1; the D gene is perhaps TRBD1, on 6 matching bases. The nucleotide sequence is given as TGCAGCGTTGGGGGGCAGGGGAGGAACACTGAAGCTTTCTTT. The translation is CSVGGQGRNTEAFF.